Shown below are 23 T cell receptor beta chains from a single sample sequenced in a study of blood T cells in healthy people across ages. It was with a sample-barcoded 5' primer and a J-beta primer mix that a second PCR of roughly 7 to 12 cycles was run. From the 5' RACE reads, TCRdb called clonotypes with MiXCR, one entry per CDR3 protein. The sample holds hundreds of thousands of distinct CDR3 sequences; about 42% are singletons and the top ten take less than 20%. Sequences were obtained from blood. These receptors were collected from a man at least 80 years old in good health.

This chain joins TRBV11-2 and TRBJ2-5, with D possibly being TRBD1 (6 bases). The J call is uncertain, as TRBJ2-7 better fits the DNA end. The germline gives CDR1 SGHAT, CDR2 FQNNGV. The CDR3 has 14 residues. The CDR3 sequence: CASSPSGQNYEQYF. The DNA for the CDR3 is TGTGCCAGCAGCCCCTCCGGACAGAACTACGAGCAGTACTTC.

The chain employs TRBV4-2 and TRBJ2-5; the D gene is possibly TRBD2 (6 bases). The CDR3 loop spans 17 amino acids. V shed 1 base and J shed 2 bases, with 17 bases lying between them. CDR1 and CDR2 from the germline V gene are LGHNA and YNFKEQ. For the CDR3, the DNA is TGTGCCAGCAGCCAAGTGTTAGTGAGGAGCGGGCAAGAGACCCAGTACTTC. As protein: CASSQVLVRSGQETQYF.

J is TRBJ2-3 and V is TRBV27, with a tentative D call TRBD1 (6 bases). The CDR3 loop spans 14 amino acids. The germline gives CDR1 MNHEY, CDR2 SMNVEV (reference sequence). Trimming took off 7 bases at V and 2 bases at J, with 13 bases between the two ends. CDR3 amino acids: CASTTGQTTDTQYF. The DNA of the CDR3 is TGTGCCAGCACCACCGGACAGACCACAGATACGCAGTATTTT.

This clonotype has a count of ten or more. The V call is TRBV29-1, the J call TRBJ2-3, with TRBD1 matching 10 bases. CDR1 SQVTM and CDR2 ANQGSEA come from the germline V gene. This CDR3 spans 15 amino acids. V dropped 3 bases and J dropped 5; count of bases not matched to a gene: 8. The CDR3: CSVDRDRGSVDTQYF. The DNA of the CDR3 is TGCAGCGTTGACAGGGACAGGGGAAGTGTAGATACGCAGTATTTT.

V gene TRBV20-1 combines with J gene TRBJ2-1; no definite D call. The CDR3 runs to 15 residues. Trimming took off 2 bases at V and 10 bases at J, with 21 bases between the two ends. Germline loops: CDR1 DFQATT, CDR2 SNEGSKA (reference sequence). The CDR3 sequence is CSARPISGRVYEQFF. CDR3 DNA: TGCAGTGCTAGACCCATTTCGGGCCGTGTCTACGAGCAGTTCTTC.

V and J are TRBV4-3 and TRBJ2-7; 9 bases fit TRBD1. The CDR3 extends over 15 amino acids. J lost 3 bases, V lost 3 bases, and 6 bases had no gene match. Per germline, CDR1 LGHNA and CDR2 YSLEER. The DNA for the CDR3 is TGCGCCAGCAGCCAGGCCGCGGACAGGGGCTACGAGCAGTACTTC. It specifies CASSQAADRGYEQYF.

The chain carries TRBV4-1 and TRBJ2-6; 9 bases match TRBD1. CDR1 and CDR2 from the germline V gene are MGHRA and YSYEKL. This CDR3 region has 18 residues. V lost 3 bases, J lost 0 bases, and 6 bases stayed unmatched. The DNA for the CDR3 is TGCGCCAGCAGCCAGAGTGGGACAGGGAGCTCTGGGGCCAACGTCCTGACTTTC. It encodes CASSQSGTGSSGANVLTF.

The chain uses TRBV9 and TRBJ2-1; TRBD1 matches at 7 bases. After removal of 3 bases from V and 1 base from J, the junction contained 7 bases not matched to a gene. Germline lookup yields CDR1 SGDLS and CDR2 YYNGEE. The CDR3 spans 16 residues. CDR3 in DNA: TGTGCCAGCAGCGAGTCAGGGGGTAATTCCTACAATGAGCAGTTCTTC. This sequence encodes CASSESGGNSYNEQFF.

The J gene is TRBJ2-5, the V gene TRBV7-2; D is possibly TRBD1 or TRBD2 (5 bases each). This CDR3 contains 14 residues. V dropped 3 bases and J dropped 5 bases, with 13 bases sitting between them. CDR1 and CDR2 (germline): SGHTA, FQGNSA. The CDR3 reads CASSFRRDRETQYF. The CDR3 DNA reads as TGTGCCAGCAGCTTTCGCCGGGACCGGGAGACCCAGTACTTC.

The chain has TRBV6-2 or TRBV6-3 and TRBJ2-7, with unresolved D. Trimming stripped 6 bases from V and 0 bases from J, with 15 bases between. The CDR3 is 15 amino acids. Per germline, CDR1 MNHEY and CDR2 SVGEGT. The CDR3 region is CASSRSGLSSYEQYF. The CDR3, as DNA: TGTGCCAGCAGCCGTTCAGGTCTGAGCTCCTACGAGCAGTACTTC.

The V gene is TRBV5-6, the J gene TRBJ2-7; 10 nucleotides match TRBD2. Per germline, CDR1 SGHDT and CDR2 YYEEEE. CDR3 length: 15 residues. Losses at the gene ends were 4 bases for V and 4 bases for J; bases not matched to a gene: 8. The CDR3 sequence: CASSLGLAERYEQYF. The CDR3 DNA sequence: TGTGCCAGCAGCCTAGGACTAGCGGAGCGGTACGAGCAGTACTTC.

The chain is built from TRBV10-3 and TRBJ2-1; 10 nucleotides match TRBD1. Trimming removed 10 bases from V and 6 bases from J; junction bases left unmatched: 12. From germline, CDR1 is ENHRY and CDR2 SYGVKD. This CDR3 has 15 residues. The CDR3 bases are TGTGCCACCGAAAAAGGGACAGGGGATGGCAATGAGCAGTTCTTC. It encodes CATEKGTGDGNEQFF.

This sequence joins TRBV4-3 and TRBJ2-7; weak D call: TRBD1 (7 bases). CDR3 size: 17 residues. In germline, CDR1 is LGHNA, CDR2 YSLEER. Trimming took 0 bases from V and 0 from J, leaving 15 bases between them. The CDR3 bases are TGCGCCAGCAGCCAAGATACGGCGGGACAGAGCTCCTACGAGCAGTACTTC. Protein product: CASSQDTAGQSSYEQYF.

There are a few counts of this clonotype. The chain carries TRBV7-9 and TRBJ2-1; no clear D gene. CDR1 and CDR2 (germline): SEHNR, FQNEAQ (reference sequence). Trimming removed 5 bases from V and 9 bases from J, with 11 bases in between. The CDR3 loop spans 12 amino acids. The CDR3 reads CASSPDTTEQFF. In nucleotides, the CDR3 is TGTGCCAGCAGCCCCGACACTACTGAGCAGTTCTTC.

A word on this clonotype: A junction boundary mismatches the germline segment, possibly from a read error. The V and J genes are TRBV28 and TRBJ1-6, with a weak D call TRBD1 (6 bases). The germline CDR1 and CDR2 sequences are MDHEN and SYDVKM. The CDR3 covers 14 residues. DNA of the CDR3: TGTGCCAGCAGTTTATACCAGGGGTCTTCACCCCCCCACTTT. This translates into CASSLYQGSSPPHF.

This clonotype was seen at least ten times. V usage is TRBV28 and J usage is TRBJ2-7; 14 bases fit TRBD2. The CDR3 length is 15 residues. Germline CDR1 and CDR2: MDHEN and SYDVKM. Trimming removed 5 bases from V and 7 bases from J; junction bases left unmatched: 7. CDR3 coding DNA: TGTGCCAGCAGTCCATGGACTAGCGGGAGGATTGAGCAGTACTTC. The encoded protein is CASSPWTSGRIEQYF.

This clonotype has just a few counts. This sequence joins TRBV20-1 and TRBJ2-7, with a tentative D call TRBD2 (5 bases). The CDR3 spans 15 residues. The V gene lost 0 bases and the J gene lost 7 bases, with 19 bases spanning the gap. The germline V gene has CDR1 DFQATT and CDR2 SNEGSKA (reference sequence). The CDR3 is CSARESPQLEREQYF. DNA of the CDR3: TGCAGTGCTAGAGAGAGCCCCCAACTAGAAAGAGAGCAGTACTTC.

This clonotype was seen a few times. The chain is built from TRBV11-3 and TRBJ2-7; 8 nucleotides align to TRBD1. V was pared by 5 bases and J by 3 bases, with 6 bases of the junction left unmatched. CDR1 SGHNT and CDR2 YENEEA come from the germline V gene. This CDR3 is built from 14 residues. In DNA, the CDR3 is TGTGCCAGCAGCACCGGGACAGGCCGCTACGAGCAGTACTTC. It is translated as CASSTGTGRYEQYF.

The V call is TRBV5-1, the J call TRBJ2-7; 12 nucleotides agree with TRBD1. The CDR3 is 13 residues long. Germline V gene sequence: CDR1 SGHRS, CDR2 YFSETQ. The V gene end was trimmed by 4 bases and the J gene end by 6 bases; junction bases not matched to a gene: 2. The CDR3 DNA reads TGCGCCAGCAGCGCGGGACAGGGGGCCGAGCAGTACTTC. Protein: CASSAGQGAEQYF. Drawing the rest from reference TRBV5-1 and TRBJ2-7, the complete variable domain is KAGVTQTPRYLIKTRGQQVTLSCSPISGHRSVSWYQQTPGQGLQFLFEYFSETQRNKGNFPGRFSGRQFSNSRSEMNVSTLELGDSALYLCASSAGQGAEQYFGPGTRLTVT.

The CDR3 reads CASSRVLTGARNTEAFF. CDR3 coding DNA: TGTGCCAGCAGCCGCGTATTGACAGGGGCCCGCAACACTGAAGCTTTCTTT. The V and J genes are TRBV6-1 and TRBJ1-1; 8 bases are shared with TRBD1. Trimming cost V 6 bases and J 2 bases; bases outside gene matches: 14. The CDR3 loop spans 17 amino acids. The germline V gene encodes CDR1 MNHNS and CDR2 SASEGT.

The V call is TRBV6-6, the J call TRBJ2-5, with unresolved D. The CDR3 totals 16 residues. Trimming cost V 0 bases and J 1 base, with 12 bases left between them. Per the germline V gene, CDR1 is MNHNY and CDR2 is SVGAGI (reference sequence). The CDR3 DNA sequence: TGTGCCAGCAGTTACTCGGGCTCGCCGCTCCAAGAGACCCAGTACTTC. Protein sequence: CASSYSGSPLQETQYF.

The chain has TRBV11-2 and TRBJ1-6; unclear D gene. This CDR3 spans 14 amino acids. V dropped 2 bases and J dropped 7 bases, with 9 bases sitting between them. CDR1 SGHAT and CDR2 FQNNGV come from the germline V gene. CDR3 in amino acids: CASSLSTGNSPLHF. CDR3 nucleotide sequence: TGTGCCAGCAGCTTAAGCACGGGGAATTCACCCCTCCACTTT.

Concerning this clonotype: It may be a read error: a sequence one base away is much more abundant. The CDR3 spells CASSFGQSNTEAFF. The CDR3 DNA reads as TGTGCCAGCAGCTTTGGACAGTCGAACACTGAAGCTTTCTTT. This rearrangement joins TRBV7-9 to TRBJ1-1, with TRBD1 as a possible D gene (6 bases). V gave up 3 bases and J gave up 1 base, with 9 bases separating them. The CDR3 sequence is 14 residues long. Germline CDR1 is SEHNR and CDR2 is FQNEAQ (reference sequence).